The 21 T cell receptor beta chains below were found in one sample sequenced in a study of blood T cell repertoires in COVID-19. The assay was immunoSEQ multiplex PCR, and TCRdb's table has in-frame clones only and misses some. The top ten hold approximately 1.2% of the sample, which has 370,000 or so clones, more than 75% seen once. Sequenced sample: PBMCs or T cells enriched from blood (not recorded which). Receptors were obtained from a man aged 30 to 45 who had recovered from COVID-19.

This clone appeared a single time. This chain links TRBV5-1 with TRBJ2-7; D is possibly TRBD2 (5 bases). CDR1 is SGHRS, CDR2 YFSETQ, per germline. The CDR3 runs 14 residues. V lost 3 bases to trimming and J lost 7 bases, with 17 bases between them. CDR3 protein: CASSSPGPPGEQYF. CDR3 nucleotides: TGCGCCAGCAGCTCCCCGGGTCCCCCGGGGGAGCAGTACTTC.

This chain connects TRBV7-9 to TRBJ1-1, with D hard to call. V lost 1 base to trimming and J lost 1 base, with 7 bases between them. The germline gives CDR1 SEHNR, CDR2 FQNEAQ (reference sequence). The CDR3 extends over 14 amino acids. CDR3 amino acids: CASSLVTGNTEAFF. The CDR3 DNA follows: TGTGCCAGCAGCTTAGTCACGGGGAACACTGAAGCTTTCTTT.

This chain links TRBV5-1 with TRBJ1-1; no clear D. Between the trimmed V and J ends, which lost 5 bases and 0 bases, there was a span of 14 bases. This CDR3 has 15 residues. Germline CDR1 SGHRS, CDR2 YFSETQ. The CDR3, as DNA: TGCGCCAGCAGGATTGAAGCCGTAGTGAACACTGAAGCTTTCTTT. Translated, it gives CASRIEAVVNTEAFF.

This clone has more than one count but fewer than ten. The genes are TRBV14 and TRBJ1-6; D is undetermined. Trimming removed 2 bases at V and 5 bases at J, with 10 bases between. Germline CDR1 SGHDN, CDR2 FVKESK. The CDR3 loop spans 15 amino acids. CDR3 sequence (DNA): TGTGCCAGCAGCCAAAGAACCGCAGATAATTCACCCCTCCACTTT. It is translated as CASSQRTADNSPLHF.

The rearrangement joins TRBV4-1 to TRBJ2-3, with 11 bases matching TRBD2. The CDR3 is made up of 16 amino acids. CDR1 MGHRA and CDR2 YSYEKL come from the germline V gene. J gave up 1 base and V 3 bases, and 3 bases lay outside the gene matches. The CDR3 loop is CASSQIAGGGTDTQYF. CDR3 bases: TGCGCCAGCAGCCAGATAGCGGGGGGGGGCACAGATACGCAGTATTTT.

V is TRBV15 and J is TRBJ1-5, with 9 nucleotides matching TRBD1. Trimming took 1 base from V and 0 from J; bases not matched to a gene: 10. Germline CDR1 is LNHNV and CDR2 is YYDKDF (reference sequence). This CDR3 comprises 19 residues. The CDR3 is CATSRGWTGDPNSNQPQHF. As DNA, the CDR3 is TGTGCCACCAGCAGAGGTTGGACAGGGGATCCCAATAGCAATCAGCCCCAGCATTTT.

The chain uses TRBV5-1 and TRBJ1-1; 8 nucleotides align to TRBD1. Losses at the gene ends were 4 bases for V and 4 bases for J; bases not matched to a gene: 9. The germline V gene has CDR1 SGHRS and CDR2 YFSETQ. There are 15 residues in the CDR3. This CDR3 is CASSGTGGSGTEAFF. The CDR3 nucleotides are TGCGCCAGCAGCGGGACAGGCGGTAGCGGCACTGAAGCTTTCTTT.

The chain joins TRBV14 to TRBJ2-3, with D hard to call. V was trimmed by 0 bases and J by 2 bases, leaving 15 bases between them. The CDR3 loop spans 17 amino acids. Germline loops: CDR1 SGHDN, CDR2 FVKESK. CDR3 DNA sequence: TGTGCCAGCAGCCAAGAACTTAGCCATACGTCCACAGATACGCAGTATTTT. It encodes CASSQELSHTSTDTQYF.

The CDR3 protein is CAISDGAYSTYEQYF. The DNA of the CDR3 is TGTGCCATCAGTGATGGGGCCTATTCCACCTACGAGCAGTACTTC. This chain joins TRBV10-3 and TRBJ2-7; D is possibly TRBD1 (5 bases). With 3 bases removed from V and 2 bases from J, the gap between germline ends came to 14 bases. CDR1 is ENHRY, CDR2 SYGVKD, per germline. This CDR3 region has 15 residues.

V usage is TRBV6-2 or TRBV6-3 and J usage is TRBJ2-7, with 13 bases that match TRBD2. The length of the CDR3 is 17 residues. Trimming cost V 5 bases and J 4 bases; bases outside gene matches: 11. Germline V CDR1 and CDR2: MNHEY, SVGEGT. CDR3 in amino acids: CASSTRTSGGSMYEQYF. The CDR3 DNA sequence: TGTGCCAGCAGTACCAGGACTAGCGGGGGAAGTATGTACGAGCAGTACTTC.

CDR3 nucleotide sequence: TGTGCCAGCAGTGAAGCACAGTTCTACGAGCAGTACTTC. Translating it yields CASSEAQFYEQYF. The J gene is TRBJ2-7, the V gene TRBV6-1; D remains ambiguous. Per germline, CDR1 MNHNS and CDR2 SASEGT. This CDR3 is 13 amino acids long. Trimming took off 0 bases at V and 3 bases at J, with 6 bases between the two ends.

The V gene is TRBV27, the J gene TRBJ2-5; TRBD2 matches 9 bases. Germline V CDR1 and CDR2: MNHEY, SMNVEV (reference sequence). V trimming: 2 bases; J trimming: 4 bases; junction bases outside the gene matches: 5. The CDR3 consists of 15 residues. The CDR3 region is CASSLGGGARETQYF. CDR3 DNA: TGTGCCAGCAGTTTAGGCGGGGGGGCCCGAGAGACCCAGTACTTC.

The CDR3 coding sequence is TGTGCCAGCAGTCCATACGGGACAGGGGGAAACACCATATATTTT. This translates into CASSPYGTGGNTIYF. The chain uses TRBV28 and TRBJ1-3; 9 nucleotides agree with TRBD1. V shed 5 bases and J 4 bases; nucleotides not matched to a gene: 6. Germline V gene data show CDR1 as MDHEN and CDR2 as SYDVKM. The CDR3 totals 15 residues. Variable domain in full (rest from reference TRBV28 and TRBJ1-3): DVKVTQSSRYLVKRTGEKVFLECVQDMDHENMFWYRQDPGLGLRLIYFSYDVKMKEKGDIPEGYSVSREKKERFSLILESASTNQTSMYLCASSPYGTGGNTIYFGEGSWLTVV.

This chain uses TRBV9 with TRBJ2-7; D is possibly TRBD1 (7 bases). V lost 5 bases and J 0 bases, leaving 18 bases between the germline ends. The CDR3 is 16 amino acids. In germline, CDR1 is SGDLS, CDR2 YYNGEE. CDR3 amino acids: CASSPRGGGYSYEQYF. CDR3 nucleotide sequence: TGTGCCAGCAGTCCAAGAGGAGGGGGCTACTCCTACGAGCAGTACTTC.

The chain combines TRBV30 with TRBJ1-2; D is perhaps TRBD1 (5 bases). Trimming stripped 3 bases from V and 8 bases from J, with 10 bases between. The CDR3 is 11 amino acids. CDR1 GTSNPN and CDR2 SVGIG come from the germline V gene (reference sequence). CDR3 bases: TGTGCCTGGAGGCAGGGAAGAGGCTACACCTTC. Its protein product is CAWRQGRGYTF.

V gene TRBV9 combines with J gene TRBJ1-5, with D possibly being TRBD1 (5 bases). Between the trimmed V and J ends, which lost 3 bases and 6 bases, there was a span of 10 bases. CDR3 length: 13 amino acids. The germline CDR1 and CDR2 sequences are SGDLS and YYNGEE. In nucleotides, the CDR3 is TGTGCCAGCAGCGGAGAAAGGGGTCAGCCCCAGCATTTT. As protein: CASSGERGQPQHF.

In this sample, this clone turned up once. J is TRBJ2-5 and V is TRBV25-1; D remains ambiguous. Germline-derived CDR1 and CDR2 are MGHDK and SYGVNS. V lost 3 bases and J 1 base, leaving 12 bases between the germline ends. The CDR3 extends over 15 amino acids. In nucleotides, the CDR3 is TGTGCCAGCAGTGAGGTGGCAGGCGTCCAAGAGACCCAGTACTTC. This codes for CASSEVAGVQETQYF.

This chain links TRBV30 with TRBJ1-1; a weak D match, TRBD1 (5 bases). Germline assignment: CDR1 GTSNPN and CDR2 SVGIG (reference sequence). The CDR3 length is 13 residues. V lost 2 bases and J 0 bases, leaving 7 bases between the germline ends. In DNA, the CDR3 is TGTGCCTGGAGTCCACAGGTGAACACTGAAGCTTTCTTT. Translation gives CAWSPQVNTEAFF.

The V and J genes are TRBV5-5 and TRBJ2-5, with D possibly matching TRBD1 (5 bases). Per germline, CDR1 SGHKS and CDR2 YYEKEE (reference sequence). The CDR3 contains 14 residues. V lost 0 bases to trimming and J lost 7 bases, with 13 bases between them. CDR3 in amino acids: CASSLGAGQGTQYF. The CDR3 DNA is TGTGCCAGCAGCTTGGGGGCAGGGCAGGGGACCCAGTACTTC.

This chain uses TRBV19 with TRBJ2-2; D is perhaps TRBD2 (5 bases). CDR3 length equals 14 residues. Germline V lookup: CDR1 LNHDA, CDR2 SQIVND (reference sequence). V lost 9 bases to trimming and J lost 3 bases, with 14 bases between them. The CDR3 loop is CASQFEGYTGELFF. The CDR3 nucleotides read TGTGCCAGCCAATTCGAGGGTTACACCGGGGAGCTGTTTTTT. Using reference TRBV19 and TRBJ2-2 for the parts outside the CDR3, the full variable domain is DGGITQSPKYLFRKEGQNVTLSCEQNLNHDAMYWYRQDPGQGLRLIYYSQIVNDFQKGDIAEGYSVSREKKESFPLTVTSAQKNPTAFYLCASQFEGYTGELFFGEGSRLTVL.

The CDR3: CASSPGQGNTEAFF. CDR3 nucleotide sequence: TGTGCCAGCAGCCCGGGACAGGGGAACACTGAAGCTTTCTTT. The chain recombines TRBV7-3 with TRBJ1-1; 9 bases fit TRBD1. This CDR3 has 14 residues. The germline gives CDR1 SGHTA, CDR2 FQGTGA. After removal of 5 bases from V and 1 base from J, the junction contained 2 bases not matched to a gene.